Each of the 22 T cell receptor beta chains below was sequenced from the same sample in a study of blood T cell repertoires in COVID-19. The repertoire was sequenced with immunoSEQ multiplex PCR; TCRdb's copy has only in-frame clones and lacks some. The sample records 100,000 to 130,000 clones, 80% to 85% being singletons. The sample was peripheral blood. These TCRs come from a human donor in a cohort sampled during active COVID-19.

This clone turned up a few times. This chain joins TRBV4-3 and TRBJ2-1; 9 bases agree with TRBD2. In germline, CDR1 is LGHNA, CDR2 YSLEER. The CDR3 is 17 amino acids. V shed 4 bases and J 1 base; nucleotides not matched to a gene: 8. The CDR3 DNA sequence: TGCGCCAGCAGCCCCTGGCGGGAGGGCCGATCCTACAATGAGCAGTTCTTC. This encodes CASSPWREGRSYNEQFF.

This sequence joins TRBV5-1 and TRBJ2-2; TRBD1 might be the D (6 bases). Germline CDR1 and CDR2: SGHRS and YFSETQ. Trimming took 1 base from V and 5 from J, leaving 12 bases between them. This CDR3 is 15 amino acids long. The CDR3 DNA reads TGCGCCAGCAGCTTGCAGTCAGGGGTGACCGGGGAGCTGTTTTTT. Translation: CASSLQSGVTGELFF.

The chain uses TRBV2 and TRBJ2-1; D gene ambiguous. Between the trimmed V and J ends, which lost 4 bases and 7 bases, there was a span of 2 bases. Germline lookup yields CDR1 SNHLY and CDR2 FYNNEI. CDR3 length: 10 residues. The DNA for the CDR3 is TGTGCCAGCAGTGCAAATGAGCAGTTCTTC. It translates to CASSANEQFF. The whole variable domain, filled in from reference TRBV2 and TRBJ2-1, reads EPEVTQTPSHQVTQMGQEVILRCVPISNHLYFYWYRQILGQKVEFLVSFYNNEISEKSEIFDDQFSVERPDGSNFTLKIRSTKLEDSAMYFCASSANEQFFGPGTRLTVL.

This chain connects TRBV6-2 or TRBV6-3 to TRBJ2-5, with D maybe TRBD2 (5 bases). Looked up from germline, CDR1 is MNHEY and CDR2 is SVGEGT. V shed 4 bases and J shed 5 bases, with 17 bases lying between them. CDR3 length: 15 residues. The DNA of the CDR3 is TGTGCCAGCAGTTTAGGCCTACCTCGGGGTGAGACCCAGTACTTC. This translates into CASSLGLPRGETQYF.

The chain is built from TRBV7-3 and TRBJ2-7; the match to TRBD2 covers 9 bases. This CDR3 region has 15 residues. V dropped 6 bases and J dropped 6; count of bases not matched to a gene: 12. CDR1 SGHTA and CDR2 FQGTGA come from the germline V gene. DNA for the CDR3: TGTGCCAGCAGGGCTAGCGGGAACGTCCCCCGCGAGCAGTACGTC. This codes for CASRASGNVPREQYV.

The V gene is TRBV20-1, the J gene TRBJ1-5; 9 nucleotides align to TRBD1. The germline V gene has CDR1 DFQATT and CDR2 SNEGSKA (reference sequence). With 3 bases clipped from V and 2 bases from J, the junction kept 2 bases outside the gene matches. The CDR3 runs to 14 residues. CDR3 coding DNA: TGCAGTGCTAGTACAGGGGGCGGCAATCAGCCCCAGCATTTT. Translated, it gives CSASTGGGNQPQHF.

The gene calls are TRBV11-3 and TRBJ2-3, with a weak D call TRBD1 (5 bases). The CDR3 consists of 15 residues. V dropped 3 bases and J dropped 4 bases, with 14 bases sitting between them. Germline V gene sequence: CDR1 SGHNT, CDR2 YENEEA. In nucleotides, the CDR3 is TGTGCCAGCAGCTTCGGTGGCAGGACACCAGATACGCAGTATTTT. Translating gives CASSFGGRTPDTQYF.

The J gene is TRBJ1-1, the V gene TRBV7-9; D unresolved. V dropped 7 bases and J dropped 1 base, with 16 bases sitting between them. This CDR3 spans 15 amino acids. CDR1 and CDR2 from the germline V gene are SEHNR and FQNEAQ (reference sequence). For the CDR3, the DNA is TGTGCCAGCAACGTCCTCCTCGACAAGAACACTGAAGCTTTCTTT. This translates into CASNVLLDKNTEAFF. The entire variable domain, with the rest obtained from reference TRBV7-9 and TRBJ1-1, is as follows: DTGVSQNPRHKITKRGQNVTFRCDPISEHNRLYWYRQTLGQGPEFLTYFQNEAQLEKSRLLSDRFSAERPKGSFSTLEIQRTEQGDSAMYLCASNVLLDKNTEAFFGQGTRLTVV.

The chain recombines TRBV15 with TRBJ2-3; maybe TRBD2 (6 bases). From germline, CDR1 is LNHNV and CDR2 YYDKDF (reference sequence). The CDR3 loop spans 15 amino acids. V shed 5 bases and J shed 3 bases, with 15 bases lying between them. This CDR3 is CATSLRGAGTDTQYF. As DNA, the CDR3 is TGTGCCACCAGCCTAAGGGGCGCGGGGACAGATACGCAGTATTTT. Based on the CDR3 plus reference TRBV15 and TRBJ2-3, the full variable domain is DAMVIQNPRYQVTQFGKPVTLSCSQTLNHNVMYWYQQKSSQAPKLLFHYYDKDFNNEADTPDNFQSRRPNTSFCFLDIRSPGLGDTAMYLCATSLRGAGTDTQYFGPGTRLTVL.

In this sample, this clone turned up once. The chain joins TRBV7-2 to TRBJ1-1; tentatively, D is TRBD1 (5 bases). Between the trimmed V and J ends, which lost 3 bases and 1 base, there was a span of 12 bases. The germline CDR1 and CDR2 sequences are SGHTA and FQGNSA. The CDR3 consists of 15 residues. CDR3 sequence: CASSFSRDWNTEAFF. The CDR3 DNA follows: TGTGCCAGCAGCTTTTCCCGGGACTGGAACACTGAAGCTTTCTTT.

V and J are TRBV19 and TRBJ1-4, with a weak D call TRBD1 (5 bases). The V gene lost 5 bases and the J gene lost 0 bases, with 7 bases spanning the gap. The germline gives CDR1 LNHDA, CDR2 SQIVND (reference sequence). This CDR3 is built from 14 residues. DNA for the CDR3: TGTGCCAGTAGTCAACAGGCAACTAATGAAAAACTGTTTTTT. Its protein product is CASSQQATNEKLFF.

This clone was counted only a few times. The CDR3 sequence: CAWNPHRVDGYGYTF. The CDR3 DNA is TGTGCCTGGAACCCCCACCGGGTCGATGGCTATGGCTACACCTTC. This chain links TRBV30 with TRBJ1-2; D gene ambiguous. There are 15 residues in the CDR3. CDR1 and CDR2 from the germline V gene are GTSNPN and SVGIG (reference sequence). V dropped 4 bases and J dropped 4 bases, with 19 bases sitting between them.

The rearrangement uses TRBV19 and TRBJ1-4, with 9 bases identical to TRBD1. V shed 4 bases, J shed 8 bases, and the junction held 5 bases outside the gene matches. Germline CDR1 and CDR2: LNHDA and SQIVND (reference sequence). This CDR3 comprises 14 residues. In DNA, the CDR3 is TGTGCCAGTAGTACGGACAGGGGTTTCGAAAAACTGTTTTTT. Residues: CASSTDRGFEKLFF.

The chain uses TRBV7-9 and TRBJ2-1; 10 bases are shared with TRBD2. CDR1 SEHNR and CDR2 FQNEAQ come from the germline V gene (reference sequence). CDR3 length: 15 residues. The junction had 8 bases not matched to a gene; V was cut back by 5 bases and J by 7 bases. CDR3 DNA sequence: TGTGCCAGCAGCGGCCCCCCTAGCGGGAGTAATGAGCAGTTCTTC. This codes for CASSGPPSGSNEQFF.

The V gene is TRBV5-6, the J gene TRBJ2-1; perhaps TRBD1 as D (5 bases). The CDR3 runs 15 residues. Germline CDR1 SGHDT, CDR2 YYEEEE. V shed 5 bases and J shed 8 bases, with 20 bases lying between them. The chain's CDR3 is CASRWISGPRDEQFF. CDR3 DNA sequence: TGTGCCAGCAGATGGATCTCAGGGCCTCGCGATGAGCAGTTCTTC.

V usage is TRBV7-2 and J usage is TRBJ1-1; a weak D match, TRBD1 (6 bases). Germline V gene data show CDR1 as SGHTA and CDR2 as FQGNSA. This CDR3 is built from 16 residues. V was cut by 7 bases and J by 5 bases, with 23 bases left in between. This CDR3 is CASTSRNAGEGTEAFF. DNA of the CDR3: TGTGCCAGCACCTCAAGGAATGCAGGGGAGGGGACTGAAGCTTTCTTT.

V and J are TRBV28 and TRBJ1-1; D is undetermined. There are 10 residues in the CDR3. The germline V gene encodes CDR1 MDHEN and CDR2 SYDVKM. Deletions cut 10 bases from V and 0 bases from J, with 3 bases between. CDR3 nucleotide sequence: TGTGCCACCATGAACACTGAAGCTTTCTTT. As protein: CATMNTEAFF.

V gene TRBV15 combines with J gene TRBJ1-5; TRBD1 aligns across 7 bases. The CDR3 runs to 14 residues. The V gene's germline CDR1 is LNHNV and CDR2 YYDKDF (reference sequence). V was pared by 3 bases and J by 6 bases, with 5 bases of the junction left unmatched. The chain's CDR3 is CATSRTGIGQPQHF. CDR3 in DNA: TGTGCCACCAGCAGGACAGGGATTGGTCAGCCCCAGCATTTT.

The chain links TRBV5-1 to TRBJ2-1; no clear D. CDR1 is SGHRS, CDR2 YFSETQ, per germline. The CDR3 runs 14 residues. The V end was cut by 7 bases, the J end by 3 bases, with 14 bases between. CDR3 DNA sequence: TGCGCCAGCCGGGTGGCGGCGGACTACAATGAGCAGTTCTTC. Amino acids: CASRVAADYNEQFF.

In its sample, this clone was seen once. The chain joins TRBV3-1 (or the pseudogene TRBV3-2) to TRBJ2-2, with unresolved D. Per the germline V gene, CDR1 is LGHDT and CDR2 is YNNKEL (reference sequence). This CDR3 spans 14 amino acids. Trimming took 1 base from V and 4 from J, leaving 7 bases between them. CDR3 residues: CASSQAVSTGELFF. In DNA, the CDR3 is TGTGCCAGCAGCCAAGCAGTCTCCACCGGGGAGCTGTTTTTT.

The gene calls are TRBV4-3 and TRBJ1-2; the D is unclear. The V gene lost 0 bases and the J gene lost 6 bases, with 11 bases spanning the gap. Germline-derived CDR1 and CDR2 are LGHNA and YSLEER. This CDR3 region has 14 residues. Written as DNA, the CDR3 is TGCGCCAGCAGCCAAGACGAGGGCAAGGATGGCTACACCTTC. It yields the protein CASSQDEGKDGYTF.

As regards this clone: A read error may produce the germline difference seen at one junction end. The rearrangement links TRBV7-7 to TRBJ2-1; D is unclear. The CDR3 is 14 amino acids. Germline CDR1 and CDR2: SSHAT and FNYEAQ (reference sequence). The CDR3 here is CASSLSGVHNEQFF. CDR3 nucleotide sequence: TGTGCTAGCAGCTTATCCGGAGTCCACAATGAGCAGTTCTTC.